This T cell receptor beta chain is from a study of PD-L1 blockade in urothelial cancer (TCRdb year 2017). With regard to the full study: About 85% of the roughly 29 patients were identified as males with urothelial cancer of bladder origin, and a prior smoking history was reported by 18 of 29 patients. Durable clinical benefit was defined as a progression-free survival longer than 6 months, and TCR features were additionally tested against progression-free survival and overall survival. Pretreatment tumor samples, along with matched peripheral blood collected serially before and after atezolizumab treatment, underwent TCR sequencing. Pretreatment blood TCR-seq was available for about 27 patients, at least one posttreatment blood collection was obtained for 25 or so patients, and tumor TCR-seq was available for 25 or so patients. Blood samples were analyzed 3 weeks after the start of treatment (second dose) and 6 weeks after the start of treatment. The study, an exploratory multi-omic analysis, examined somatic, immune and clinical correlates of response to PD-L1 blockade with atezolizumab in urothelial cancer. Eight to ten patients achieved durable clinical benefit and about 22 did not. An ECOG performance status of 0 or 1 was recorded for the patients, and 0 to 3 prior chemotherapy regimens had been received by the patients. In the same patients who had TCR sequencing, pretreatment tumors also underwent whole exome sequencing and RNA sequencing. A median of 141,255 T cells and some 90,000 unique TCRs was obtained from blood samples, and a median clonality of around 0.072 was observed.

Results and caveats for the whole study, not just this receptor: Greater expansion of tumor-associated TCR clones in peripheral blood 3 weeks after the start of treatment was observed in patients with durable benefit (n of about 20, p = 0.022). A pretreatment peripheral blood TCR clonality below the median was linked to improved progression-free and overall survival. Because the sample size was small (n = 29) and many of the analyses were exploratory, the results are meant to be hypothesis-generating.

A word on this clone: No cognate antigen has been identified for it. Qualities for individual bases were not recorded, and no much larger clone is one base off.

Synthetic TCR analog templates were spiked into each PCR so that absolute template abundance could be estimated from read counts. The immunoSEQ assay used bias-controlled V and J gene primers to amplify TCRbeta CDR3 regions from genomic DNA. Sequencing of rearranged TCRbeta segments was performed at approximately 20X coverage. The original methods were these. Sequencing errors were corrected by clustering and CDR3s were annotated against IMGT to assign V, D and J genes. Only productive TCRbeta rearrangements were used in downstream analyses, excluding out-of-frame or stop-codon sequences. To compute clonality, Shannon entropy was normalized by the log of the number of unique productive sequences and then subtracted from one. Fisher's exact test with Benjamini-Hochberg correction, at a threshold of adjusted p below 0.01, was used to find clones that differed between time points or between blood and tumor. Not all clones reach the TCRdb copy of this immuneACCESS table, which keeps in-frame sequences only. Checked studies attribute under half of the gap to unresolved V genes and leave the rest unexplained. V and J calls and clone size are given by that table; D and trimming were obtained from the DNA. The sample has under 55,000 clones on record, about 88% of them singletons. The ten most abundant clones make up 20% to 25% of the sample.

The CDR3 numbers 17 residues from cysteine through phenylalanine. The CDR3 DNA has 51 bases and is translated from base 1. V ends up 7 bases short and J 2 bases short, with an unmatched junction base count of 10. In the germline V gene, CDR1 corresponds to SGHVS and CDR2 to FQNEAQ. The time point label of this sample denotes: pretreatment peripheral blood. The Qiagen DNeasy Blood extraction kit was used to purify genomic DNA from total PBMCs and from tumor samples. PBMCs were collected pretreatment and during treatment and were isolated and stored as previously described. Recombination linked TRBV7-8 to TRBJ2-2; TRBD2 aligns with 10 central bases. Source: PBMCs, taken around atezolizumab (anti-PD-L1) treatment. This receptor was obtained from a donor over 35 with urothelial cancer. CDR3 reads: CASTPPRTSGNTGELFF. The nucleotide sequence reads as follows: TGTGCCAGCACCCCCCCCCGGACTAGCGGCAACACCGGGGAGCTGTTTTTT.